This T cell receptor beta chain emerged from a study of blood T cell repertoires in COVID-19. The V end lost 3 bases, the J end lost 14 bases, and 11 bases lay between the germline ends. CDR1 MDHEN and CDR2 SYDVKM come from the germline V gene. This CDR3 has 11 residues. Here immunoSEQ multiplex PCR was the method, and the copy in TCRdb shows in-frame clones only, minus some. This table holds approximately 270,000 clones, over 75% found once. The study counted Cohort 3 donors as recovered given two negative PCRs, clearance, or symptom resolution. The specimen sequenced was PBMCs or T cells enriched from blood (not recorded which). This clonotype was sampled from a woman between 25 and 40 years old who had recovered from COVID-19. The J gene is TRBJ1-3, the V gene TRBV28, with a possible D match to TRBD1 (5 bases). The CDR3 here is CASSFAGTLYF. The DNA for the CDR3 is TGTGCCAGCAGTTTTGCGGGGACCCTATATTTT.